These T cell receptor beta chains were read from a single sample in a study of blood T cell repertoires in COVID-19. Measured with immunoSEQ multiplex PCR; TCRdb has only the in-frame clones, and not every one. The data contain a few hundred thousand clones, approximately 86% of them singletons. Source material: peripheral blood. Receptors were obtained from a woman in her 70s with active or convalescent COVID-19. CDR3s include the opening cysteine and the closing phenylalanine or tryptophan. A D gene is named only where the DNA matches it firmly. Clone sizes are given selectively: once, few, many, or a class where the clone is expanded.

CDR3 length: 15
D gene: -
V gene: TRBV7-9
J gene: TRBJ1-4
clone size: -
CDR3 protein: CASSALGVTNEKLFF
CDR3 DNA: TGTGCCAGCAGCGCCCTCGGGGTAACTAATGAAAAACTGTTTTTT

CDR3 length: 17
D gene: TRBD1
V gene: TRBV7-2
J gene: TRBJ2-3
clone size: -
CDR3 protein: CASSPPQGGPGTDTQYF
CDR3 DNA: TGTGCCAGCAGCCCCCCACAGGGGGGCCCCGGCACAGATACGCAGTATTTT

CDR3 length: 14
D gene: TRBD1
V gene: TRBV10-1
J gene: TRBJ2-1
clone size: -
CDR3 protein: CVFSWTGRGNEQFF
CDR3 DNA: TGCGTCTTCAGCTGGACAGGTAGGGGCAATGAGCAGTTCTTC

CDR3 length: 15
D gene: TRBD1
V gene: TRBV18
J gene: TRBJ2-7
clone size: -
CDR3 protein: CASSPQGQAYYEQYF
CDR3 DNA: TGTGCCAGCTCACCTCAGGGACAGGCTTACTACGAGCAGTACTTC

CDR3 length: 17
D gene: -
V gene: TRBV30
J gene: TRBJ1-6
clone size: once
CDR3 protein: CAWSAGGTDPHNSPLHF
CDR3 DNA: TGTGCCTGGAGTGCCGGAGGGACCGATCCTCATAATTCACCCCTCCACTTT

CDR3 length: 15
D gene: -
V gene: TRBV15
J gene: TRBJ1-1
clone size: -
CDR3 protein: CATSRGAGANTEAFF
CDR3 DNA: TGTGCCACCAGCAGAGGAGCAGGTGCTAACACTGAAGCTTTCTTT

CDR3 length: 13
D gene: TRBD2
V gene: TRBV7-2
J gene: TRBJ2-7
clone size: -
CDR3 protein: CASSLGEGFEQYF
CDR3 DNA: TGTGCCAGCAGCTTAGGGGAGGGATTCGAGCAGTACTTC

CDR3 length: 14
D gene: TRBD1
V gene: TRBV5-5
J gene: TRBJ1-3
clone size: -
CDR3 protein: CASSSGQGLYTIYF
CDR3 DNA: TGTGCCAGCAGCTCCGGACAGGGTCTATACACCATATATTTT

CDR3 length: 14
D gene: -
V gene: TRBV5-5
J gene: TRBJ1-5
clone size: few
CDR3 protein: CASRRGSGNQPQHF
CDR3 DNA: TGTGCCAGCAGAAGGGGGTCCGGCAATCAGCCCCAGCATTTT

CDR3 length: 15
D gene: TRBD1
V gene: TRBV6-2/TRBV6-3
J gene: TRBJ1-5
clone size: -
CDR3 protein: CASSGGTGTNQPQHF
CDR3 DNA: TGTGCCAGCAGCGGGGGGACAGGGACTAATCAGCCCCAGCATTTT

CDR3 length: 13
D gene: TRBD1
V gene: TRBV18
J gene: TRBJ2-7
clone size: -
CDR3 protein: CASSPGQGLEQYF
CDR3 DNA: TGTGCCAGCTCACCGGGACAGGGACTCGAGCAGTACTTC

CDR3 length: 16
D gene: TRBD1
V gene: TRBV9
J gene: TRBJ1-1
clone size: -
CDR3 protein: CASSVRDRGLNTEAFF
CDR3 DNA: TGTGCCAGCAGCGTCCGGGACAGGGGGCTGAACACTGAAGCTTTCTTT

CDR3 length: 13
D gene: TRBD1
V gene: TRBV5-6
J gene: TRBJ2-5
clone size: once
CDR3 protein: CASSLTGGETQYF
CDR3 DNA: TGTGCCAGCAGCTTAACAGGGGGGGAGACCCAGTACTTC

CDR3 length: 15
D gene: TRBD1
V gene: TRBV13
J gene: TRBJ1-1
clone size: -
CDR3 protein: CASSARQGRNTEAFF
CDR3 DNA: TGTGCCAGCAGCGCCCGACAGGGTCGGAACACTGAAGCTTTCTTT

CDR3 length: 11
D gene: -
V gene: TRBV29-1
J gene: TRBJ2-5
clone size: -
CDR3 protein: CSVEYSETQYF
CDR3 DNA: TGCAGCGTTGAATACTCGGAGACCCAGTACTTC

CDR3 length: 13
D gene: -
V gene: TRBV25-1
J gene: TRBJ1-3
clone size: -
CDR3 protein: CASSEPAGNTIYF
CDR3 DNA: TGTGCCAGCAGTGAACCGGCTGGAAACACCATATATTTT

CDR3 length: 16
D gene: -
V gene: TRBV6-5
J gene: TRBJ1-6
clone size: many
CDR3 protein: CASSYSTTGVNSPLHF
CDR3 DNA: TGTGCCAGCAGTTACTCGACAACAGGAGTAAATTCACCCCTCCACTTT

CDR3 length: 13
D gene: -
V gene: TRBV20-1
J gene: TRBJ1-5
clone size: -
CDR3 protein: CSASTGSNQPQHF
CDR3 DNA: TGCAGTGCTAGTACAGGGTCCAATCAGCCCCAGCATTTT

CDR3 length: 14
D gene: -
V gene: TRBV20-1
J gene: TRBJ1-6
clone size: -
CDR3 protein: CSASPGAKNSPLHF
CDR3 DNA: TGCAGTGCTAGTCCCGGAGCTAAAAATTCACCCCTCCACTTT

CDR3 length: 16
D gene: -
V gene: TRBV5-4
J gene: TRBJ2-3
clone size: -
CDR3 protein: CASSLPRGASTDTQYF
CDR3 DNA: TGTGCCAGCAGCTTACCCCGCGGGGCCAGCACAGATACGCAGTATTTT

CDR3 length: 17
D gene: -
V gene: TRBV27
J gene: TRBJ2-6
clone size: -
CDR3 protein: CASRRESTASGANVLTF
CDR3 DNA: TGTGCCAGCAGGAGGGAGTCCACCGCCTCTGGGGCCAACGTCCTGACTTTC

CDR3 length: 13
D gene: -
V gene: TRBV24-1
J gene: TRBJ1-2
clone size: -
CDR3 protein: CATSDLAGEGYTF
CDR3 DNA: TGTGCCACCAGTGATTTAGCGGGGGAAGGCTACACCTTC

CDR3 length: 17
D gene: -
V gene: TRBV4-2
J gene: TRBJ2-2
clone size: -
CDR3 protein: CASSLDLGARGTGELFF
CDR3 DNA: TGTGCCAGCAGCCTAGATCTGGGGGCGCGAGGCACCGGGGAGCTGTTTTTT

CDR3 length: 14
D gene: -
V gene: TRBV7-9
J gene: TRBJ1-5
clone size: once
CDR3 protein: CASSLEGRGQPQHF
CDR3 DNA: TGTGCCAGCAGCTTAGAGGGTAGGGGTCAGCCCCAGCATTTT

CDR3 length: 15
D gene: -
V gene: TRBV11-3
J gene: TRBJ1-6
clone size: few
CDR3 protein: CASSLTSSYNSPLHF
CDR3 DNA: TGTGCCAGCAGCTTAACGAGCTCCTATAATTCACCCCTCCACTTT

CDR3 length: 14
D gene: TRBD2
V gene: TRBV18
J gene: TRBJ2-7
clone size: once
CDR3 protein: CASSPLGGVIEQYF
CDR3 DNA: TGTGCCAGCTCACCTTTGGGGGGGGTAATCGAGCAGTACTTC

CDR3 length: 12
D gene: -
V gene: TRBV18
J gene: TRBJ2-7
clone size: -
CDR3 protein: CASSPDEGRWYF
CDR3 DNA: TGTGCCAGCTCACCTGATGAGGGGAGGTGGTACTTC

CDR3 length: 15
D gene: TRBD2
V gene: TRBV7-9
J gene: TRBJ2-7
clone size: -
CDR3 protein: CASSLGGLAGREQYF
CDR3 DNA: TGTGCCAGCAGCTTAGGGGGGCTAGCGGGGCGCGAGCAGTACTTC

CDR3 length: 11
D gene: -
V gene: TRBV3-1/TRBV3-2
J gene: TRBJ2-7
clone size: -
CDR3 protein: CASSQDTQQYF
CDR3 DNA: TGTGCCAGCAGCCAAGATACACAGCAGTACTTC

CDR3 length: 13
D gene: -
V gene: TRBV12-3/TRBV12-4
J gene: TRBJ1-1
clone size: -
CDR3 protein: CASSWGVNTEAFF
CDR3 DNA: TGTGCCAGCAGTTGGGGGGTGAACACTGAAGCTTTCTTT

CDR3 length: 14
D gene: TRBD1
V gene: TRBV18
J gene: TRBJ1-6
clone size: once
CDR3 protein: CASSPRQGDSPLHF
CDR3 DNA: TGTGCCAGCTCACCCCGACAGGGTGACTCACCCCTCCACTTT

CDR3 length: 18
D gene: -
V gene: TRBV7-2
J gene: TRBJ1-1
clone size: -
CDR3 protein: CASSLVLGSGAWSTEAFF
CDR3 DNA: TGTGCCAGCAGCTTAGTTTTGGGGTCTGGGGCGTGGAGCACTGAAGCTTTCTTT

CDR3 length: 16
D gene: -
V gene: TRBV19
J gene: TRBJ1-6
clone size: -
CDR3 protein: CASSIDHLVSASPLHF
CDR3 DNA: TGTGCCAGTAGTATAGATCACCTCGTTAGCGCTTCACCCCTCCACTTT

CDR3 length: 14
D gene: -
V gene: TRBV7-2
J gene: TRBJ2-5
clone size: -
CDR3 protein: CASSLDAGYETQYF
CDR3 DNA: TGTGCCAGCAGCTTGGATGCGGGCTATGAGACCCAGTACTTC

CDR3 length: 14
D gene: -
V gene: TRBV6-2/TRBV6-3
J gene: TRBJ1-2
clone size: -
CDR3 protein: CASSPWPDSYGYTF
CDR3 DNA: TGTGCCAGCAGCCCATGGCCAGACTCCTATGGCTACACCTTC

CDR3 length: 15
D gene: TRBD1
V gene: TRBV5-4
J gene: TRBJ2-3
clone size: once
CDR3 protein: CASSLVQGGTDTQYF
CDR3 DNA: TGTGCCAGCAGCTTGGTACAGGGGGGCACAGATACGCAGTATTTT

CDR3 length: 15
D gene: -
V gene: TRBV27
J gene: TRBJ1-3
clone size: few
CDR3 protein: CASSPDRISGNTIYF
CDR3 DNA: TGTGCCAGCAGTCCAGACAGGATCTCTGGAAACACCATATATTTT

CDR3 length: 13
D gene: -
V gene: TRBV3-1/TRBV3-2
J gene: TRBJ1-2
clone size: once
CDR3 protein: CASSLAGADLYTF
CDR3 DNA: TGTGCCAGCAGCCTAGCGGGGGCCGATCTATACACCTTC

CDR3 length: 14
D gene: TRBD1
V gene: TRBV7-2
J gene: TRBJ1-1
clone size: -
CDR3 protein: CASRKGTVITEAFF
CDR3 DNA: TGTGCCAGCAGAAAAGGGACAGTGATAACTGAAGCTTTCTTT